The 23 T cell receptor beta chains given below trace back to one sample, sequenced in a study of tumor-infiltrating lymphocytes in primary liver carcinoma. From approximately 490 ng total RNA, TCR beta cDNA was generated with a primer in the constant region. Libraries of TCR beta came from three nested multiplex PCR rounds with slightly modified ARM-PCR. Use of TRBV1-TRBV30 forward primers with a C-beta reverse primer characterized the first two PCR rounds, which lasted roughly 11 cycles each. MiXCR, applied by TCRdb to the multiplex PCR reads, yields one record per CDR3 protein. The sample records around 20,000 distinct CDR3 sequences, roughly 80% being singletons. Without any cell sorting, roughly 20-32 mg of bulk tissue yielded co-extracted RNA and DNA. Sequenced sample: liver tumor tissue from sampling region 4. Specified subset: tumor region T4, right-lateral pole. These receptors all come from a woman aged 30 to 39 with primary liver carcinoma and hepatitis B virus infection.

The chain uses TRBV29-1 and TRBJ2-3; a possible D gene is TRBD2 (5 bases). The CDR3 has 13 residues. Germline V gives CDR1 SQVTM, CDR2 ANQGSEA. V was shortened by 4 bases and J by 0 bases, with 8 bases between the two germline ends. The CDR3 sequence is CSVVGGSTDTQYF. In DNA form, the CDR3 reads TGCAGCGTTGTGGGCGGGAGCACAGATACGCAGTATTTT.

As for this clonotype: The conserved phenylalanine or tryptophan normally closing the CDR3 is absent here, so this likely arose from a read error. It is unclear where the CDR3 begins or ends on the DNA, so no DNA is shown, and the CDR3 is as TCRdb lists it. The CDR3 region is CVSSTGDSNQPQRL. The V call is TRBV5-6, the J call TRBJ1-5; TRBD1 is the table's D call, not checked against the DNA. Germline V gives CDR1 SGHDT, CDR2 YYEEEE. The CDR3 spans 14 residues, counting both ends.

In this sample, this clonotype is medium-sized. The CDR3 spells CASSPTGFTQPQHF. In nucleotides, the CDR3 is TGTGCCAGCAGCCCAACAGGGTTTACTCAGCCCCAGCATTTT. V gene TRBV12-3 or TRBV12-4 combines with J gene TRBJ1-5; maybe TRBD1 (6 bases). Between the trimmed V and J ends, which lost 6 bases and 6 bases, there was a span of 15 bases. The CDR3 extends over 14 amino acids.

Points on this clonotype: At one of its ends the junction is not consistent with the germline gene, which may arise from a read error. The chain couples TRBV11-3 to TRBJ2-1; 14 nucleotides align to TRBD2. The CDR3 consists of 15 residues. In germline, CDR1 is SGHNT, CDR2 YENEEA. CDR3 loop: CVSSRLAGGVHELFF. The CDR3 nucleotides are TGTGTCAGCAGCCGACTAGCGGGGGGGGTGCATGAGCTGTTCTTC.

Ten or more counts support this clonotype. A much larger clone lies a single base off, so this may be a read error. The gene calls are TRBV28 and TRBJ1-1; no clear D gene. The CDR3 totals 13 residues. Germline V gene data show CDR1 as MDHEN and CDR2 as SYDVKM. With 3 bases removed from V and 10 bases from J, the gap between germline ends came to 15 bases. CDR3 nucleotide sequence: TGTGCCAGCAGTTTGAATACCGCCGTTGGAGCTTTCTTT. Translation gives CASSLNTAVGAFF.

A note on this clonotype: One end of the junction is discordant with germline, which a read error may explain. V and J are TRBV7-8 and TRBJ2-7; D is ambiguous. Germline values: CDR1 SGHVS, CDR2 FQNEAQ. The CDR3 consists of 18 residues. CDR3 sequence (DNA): TGTGCCAGCAACTCGGGTCGCGGACGTACTATGAGCTCCTACGAGCAGTATTTC. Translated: CASNSGRGRTMSSYEQYF. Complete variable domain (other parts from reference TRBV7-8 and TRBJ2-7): GAGVSQSPRYKVAKRGQDVALRCDPISGHVSLFWYQQALGQGPEFLTYFQNEAQLDKSGLPSDRFFAERPEGSVSTLKIQRTQQEDSAVYLCASNSGRGRTMSSYEQYFGPGTRLTVT.

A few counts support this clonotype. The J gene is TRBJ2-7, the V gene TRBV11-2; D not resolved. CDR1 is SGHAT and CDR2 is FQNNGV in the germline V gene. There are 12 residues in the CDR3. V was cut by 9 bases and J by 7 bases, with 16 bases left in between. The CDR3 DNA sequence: TGTGCCAGTCGCATAGGGTACTATGAGCAGTACTTC. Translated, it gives CASRIGYYEQYF.

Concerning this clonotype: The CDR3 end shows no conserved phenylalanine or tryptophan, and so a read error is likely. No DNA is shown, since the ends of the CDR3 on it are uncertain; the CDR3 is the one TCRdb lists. The CDR3 sequence is CASSFPGSWEAHYL. The J gene is TRBJ2-5, the V gene TRBV11-2; the D call of TRBD1 is as the table states it, not checked on the DNA. Germline CDR1 reads SGHAT; CDR2 reads FQNNGV. A total of 14 residues make up the CDR3, ends included.

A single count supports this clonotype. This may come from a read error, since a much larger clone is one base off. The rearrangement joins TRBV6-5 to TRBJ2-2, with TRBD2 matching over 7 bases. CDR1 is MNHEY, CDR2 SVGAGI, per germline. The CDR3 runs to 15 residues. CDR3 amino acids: CASTPSGTNTGGLFF. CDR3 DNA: TGTGCCAGCACCCCTAGCGGAACGAACACCGGGGGGCTGTTTTTT.

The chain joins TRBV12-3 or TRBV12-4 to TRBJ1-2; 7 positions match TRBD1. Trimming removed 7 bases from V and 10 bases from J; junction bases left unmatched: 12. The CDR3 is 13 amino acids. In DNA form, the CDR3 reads TGTGCCAGCAATTGGACAGGCTTTAGAGACTACACCTTC. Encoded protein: CASNWTGFRDYTF.

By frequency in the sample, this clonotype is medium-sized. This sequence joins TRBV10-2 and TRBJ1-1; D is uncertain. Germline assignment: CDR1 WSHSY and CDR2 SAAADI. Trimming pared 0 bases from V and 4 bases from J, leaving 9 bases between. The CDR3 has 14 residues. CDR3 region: CASSESKAGTEAFF. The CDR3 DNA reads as TGCGCCAGCAGTGAGTCGAAGGCGGGCACTGAAGCTTTCTTT.

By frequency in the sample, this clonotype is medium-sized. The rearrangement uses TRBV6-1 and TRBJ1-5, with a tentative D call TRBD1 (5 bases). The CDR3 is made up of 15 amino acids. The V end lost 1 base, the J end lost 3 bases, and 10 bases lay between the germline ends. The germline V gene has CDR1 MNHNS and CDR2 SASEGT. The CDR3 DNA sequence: TGTGCCAGCAGTGAAGAATGGGGGATCAATCAGCCCCAGCATTTT. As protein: CASSEEWGINQPQHF.

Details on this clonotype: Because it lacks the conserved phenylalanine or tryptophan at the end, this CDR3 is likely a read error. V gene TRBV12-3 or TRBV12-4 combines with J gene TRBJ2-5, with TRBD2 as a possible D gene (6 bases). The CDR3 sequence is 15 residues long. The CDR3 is CISSAYPGSEETQYS. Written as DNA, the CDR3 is TGTATCAGCAGCGCCTACCCCGGGAGCGAAGAGACCCAGTACTCC.

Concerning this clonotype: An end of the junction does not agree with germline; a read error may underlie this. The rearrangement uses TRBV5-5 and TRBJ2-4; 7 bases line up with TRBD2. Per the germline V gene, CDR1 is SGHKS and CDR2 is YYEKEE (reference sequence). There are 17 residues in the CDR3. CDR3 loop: CTSSLLGMREGSDIQYF. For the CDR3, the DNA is TGTACCAGCAGCCTATTAGGAATGAGGGAGGGGTCGGACATTCAGTACTTC. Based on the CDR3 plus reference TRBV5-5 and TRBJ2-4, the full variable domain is DAGVTQSPTHLIKTRGQQVTLRCSPISGHKSVSWYQQVLGQGPQFIFQYYEKEERGRGNFPDRFSARQFPNYSSELNVNALLLGDSALYLCTSSLLGMREGSDIQYFGAGTRLSVL.

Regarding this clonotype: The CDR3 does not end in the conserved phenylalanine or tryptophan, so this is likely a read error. The CDR3 DNA follows: TGCGCTAGCAGCCAAGATTGGGACTACGCCTACAATAAGCAGTTCCTC. This sequence encodes CASSQDWDYAYNKQFL. The chain uses TRBV4-3 and TRBJ2-1, with 7 nucleotides matching TRBD2. Per germline, CDR1 LGHNA and CDR2 YSLEER. This CDR3 is built from 16 residues.

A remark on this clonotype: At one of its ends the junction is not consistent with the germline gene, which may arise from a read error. CDR3 region: CAWTGQLNTEAVF. The CDR3 DNA sequence: TGTGCCTGGACCGGCCAGCTGAACACTGAAGCTGTCTTT. This chain connects TRBV30 to TRBJ1-1; D ambiguous. Per germline, CDR1 GTSNPN and CDR2 SVGIG (reference sequence). The CDR3 sequence is 13 residues long.

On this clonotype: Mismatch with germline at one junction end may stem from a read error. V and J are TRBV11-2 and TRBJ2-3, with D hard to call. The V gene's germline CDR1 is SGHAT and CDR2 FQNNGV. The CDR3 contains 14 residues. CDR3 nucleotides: TGTGTCAGCAGCCCACAAAATCACACAGATACGCAGTACTTT. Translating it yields CVSSPQNHTDTQYF.

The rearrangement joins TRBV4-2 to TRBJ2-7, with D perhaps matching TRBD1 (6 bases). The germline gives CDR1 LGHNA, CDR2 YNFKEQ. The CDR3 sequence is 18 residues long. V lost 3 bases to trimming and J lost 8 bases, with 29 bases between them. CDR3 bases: TGTGCCAGCAGCCAGGGACACCTAGGACAGAGGGGACCGCGCAAGCAGTACTTC. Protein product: CASSQGHLGQRGPRKQYF.

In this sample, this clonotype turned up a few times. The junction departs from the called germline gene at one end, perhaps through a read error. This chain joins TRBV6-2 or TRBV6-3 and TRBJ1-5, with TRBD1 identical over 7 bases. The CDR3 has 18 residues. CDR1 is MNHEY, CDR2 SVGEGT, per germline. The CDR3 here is CASSYRSRTGGSNQPHHF. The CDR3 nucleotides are TGTGCCAGCAGTTACCGCTCCCGGACAGGAGGCAGCAATCAGCCCCATCATTTT.

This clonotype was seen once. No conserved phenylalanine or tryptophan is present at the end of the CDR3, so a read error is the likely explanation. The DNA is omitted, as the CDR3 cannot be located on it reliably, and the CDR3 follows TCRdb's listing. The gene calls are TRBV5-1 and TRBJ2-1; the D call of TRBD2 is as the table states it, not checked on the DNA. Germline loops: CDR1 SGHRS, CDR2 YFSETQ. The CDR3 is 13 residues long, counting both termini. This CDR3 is CASSIDRRGEQLI.

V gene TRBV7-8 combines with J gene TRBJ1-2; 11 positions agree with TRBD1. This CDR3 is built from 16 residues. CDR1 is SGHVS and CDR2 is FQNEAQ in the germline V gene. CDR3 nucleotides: TGTGTCAGAAGATTCGAAGGGACAGGGGGTGGCTATGGCTACACCTTC. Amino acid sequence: CVRRFEGTGGGYGYTF. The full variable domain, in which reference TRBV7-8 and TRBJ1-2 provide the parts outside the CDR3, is GAGVSQSPRYKVAKRGQDVALRCDPISGHVSLFWYQQALGQGPEFLTYFQNEAQLDKSGLPSDRFFAERPEGSVSTLKIQRTQQEDSAVYLCVRRFEGTGGGYGYTFGSGTRLTVV.

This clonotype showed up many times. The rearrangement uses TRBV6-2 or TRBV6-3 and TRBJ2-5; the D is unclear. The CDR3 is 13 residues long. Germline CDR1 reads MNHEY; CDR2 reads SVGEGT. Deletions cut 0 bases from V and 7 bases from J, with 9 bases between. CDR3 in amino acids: CASSYSTHLTQYF. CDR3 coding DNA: TGTGCCAGCAGTTACTCGACTCATCTGACCCAGTACTTC.

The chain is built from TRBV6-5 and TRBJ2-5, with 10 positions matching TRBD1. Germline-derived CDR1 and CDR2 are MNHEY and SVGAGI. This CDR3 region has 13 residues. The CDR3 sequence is CAGSTDRGLTQYF. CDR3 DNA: TGTGCTGGGAGTACCGACAGGGGGCTGACCCAGTACTTC.